These T cell receptor beta chains were read from a single sample in a study of esophageal squamous cell carcinoma under preoperative chemotherapy. TCRdb reprocessed the PCR reads via MiXCR and lists one record per CDR3 protein. The data contain tens of thousands of distinct CDR3 sequences, approximately 55% of them singletons. Specimen collection occurred from a patient given preoperative chemotherapy. These receptors all stem from a human donor with esophageal squamous cell carcinoma. The donor label of this sample is uncertain. Both conserved end residues are trimmed from each CDR3. A D gene is named only where the DNA matches it firmly.

TRBV11-2,TRBJ2-7,-,ASSLGWADSYKQY
TRBV7-2,TRBJ2-2,TRBD1,AQSFRTGKQF
TRBV6-1,-,TRBD1,ASRLTGGLYEQY
TRBV7-8,TRBJ2-5,-,ASSPWGGGGRDQETQY
TRBV7-2,-,TRBD1,ASSRGTGLVGEQY
TRBV7-3,-,TRBD2,ASSPRVAGGLSYNEQY
TRBV7-6,TRBJ2-2,TRBD1,ASSSNRGLVRELF
TRBV7-2,TRBJ2-4,TRBD2,ARSGGFDQDTQY
TRBV7-6,TRBJ2-1,TRBD2,ASSLVSRGSYNEQF
TRBV7-3,TRBJ2-4,TRBD2,ASSPGTSGGAPETQY
TRBV7-2,TRBJ2-4,-,ASSVVGVGATNTQY
TRBV7-8,TRBJ2-4,-,ASRPRGKNTQY
TRBV7-3,TRBJ2-5,-,ARGLGARSQDTQY
TRBV27,TRBJ2-7,TRBD1,ASSFRGPYEQY
TRBV7-3,TRBJ2-5,TRBD1,ASSPRPQGEQY
TRBV12-3/TRBV12-4,TRBJ2-3,TRBD2,ASSPGGRGTNTQY
TRBV11-3,TRBJ2-4,-,VTSLAGKNTQY
TRBV6-2/TRBV6-3,TRBJ2-7,TRBD1,ASSYGQGSYEQY
TRBV7-2,TRBJ2-4,-,ATGPWAKDMQY
TRBV27,TRBJ1-2,-,ASSLSGQRIYGYT
TRBV11-3,TRBJ2-7,TRBD2,ASSPSGERERNDEQY
TRBV7-6,TRBJ2-3,-,ASSPDSSTDTQY
TRBV6-1,TRBJ1-2,TRBD1,ASSPQGASYGYT
TRBV7-9,TRBJ2-1,-,ASSLSGRNEQF
TRBV6-2/TRBV6-3,TRBJ2-3,-,ASSYGVHRYGQY
TRBV5-6,TRBJ2-1,-,ASSSTGAGETQF
TRBV10-3,TRBJ2-5,-,AISESGQPPYNEQY
TRBV6-1,TRBJ2-3,-,ARGEDGTLTDTQY
TRBV7-9,TRBJ2-1,TRBD2,ASSLAPSGSIYNEQF
TRBV27,-,-,GGRGRDIQY
TRBV7-8,TRBJ2-3,-,ACSANGGRGLDTQF
TRBV7-8,TRBJ2-2,TRBD1,ASHRGSTGALF
TRBV7-8,TRBJ2-3,-,ASSPGTGGDPDTQY
TRBV12-3/TRBV12-4,TRBJ2-3,-,GSTRGRGAKDTQY
TRBV15,TRBJ2-5,TRBD2,ATSRDPPSGGAGQETQY
TRBV7-8,-,-,ASSRLGGVSTGEQY
TRBV7-8,TRBJ1-5,TRBD1,ASSEGTGGGNQPQH
TRBV20-1,TRBJ2-5,TRBD2,SARDLAGGPETQY
TRBV12-3/TRBV12-4,TRBJ2-1,-,ASSLAGRGHTYNEKF
TRBV7-2,TRBJ2-1,TRBD1,ASSAGQGASYEQF
TRBV7-2,TRBJ2-3,-,GSSSGVGAKDMQY
TRBV7-8,-,-,GRGFGGRGPDTQY
TRBV7-8,-,TRBD1,ASSVGGSGPETQY
TRBV7-2,-,-,ASGLQAVITGALF
TRBV10-2,TRBJ2-6,-,ATSYSGANVLT
TRBV6-1,TRBJ1-3,TRBD1,ASTPGGTQY
TRBV7-2,TRBJ2-2,-,ASSLGAGALKSGELY
TRBV7-2,-,TRBD1,ASSQGQGTGEQY
TRBV6-1,TRBJ2-3,TRBD2,ASRGGLANDTQY
TRBV7-2,-,-,ASSQVRRAETQY
TRBV7-3,TRBJ2-4,-,ASSRVSGRGAKNTQY
TRBV7-8,TRBJ1-2,-,ASAPSSYGYT
TRBV7-8,-,TRBD2,ASSNLAGGAEDTQY
TRBV12-3/TRBV12-4,TRBJ1-2,-,ASRRGQFYGYT